Listed here are 14 T cell receptor beta chains from one sample, sequenced in a study of cytomegalovirus exposure and HLA in healthy donors (dated by TCRdb to 2017 to 2019). The method was the immunoSEQ multiplex PCR assay. A mixture of 60 forward primers for TCR Vbeta segments and 13 reverse primers for TCR Jbeta segments was used in the multiplex PCR. TCRdb mirrors the immuneACCESS table, restricted to in-frame sequences. Some clones are absent from its copies; in checked studies, under half trace to an unresolved V gene, and the reason for the others is unknown. The sample has approximately 220,000 clones on record, over 60% of them singletons. About 0.63% of the sample rests with the top ten. Sequencing used PBMCs. These receptors all come from a man between 18 and 29 years old in good health and CMV-seronegative.

For the CDR3, the DNA is TGCGCCAGCAGCTTGGCGTACAGCTCCTACAATGAGCAGTTCTTC. Translating it yields CASSLAYSSYNEQFF. The chain joins TRBV5-1 to TRBJ2-1; D unresolved. Trimming took off 0 bases at V and 0 bases at J, with 7 bases between the two ends. The CDR3 covers 15 residues. Germline V gene lookup returns CDR1 SGHRS and CDR2 YFSETQ. The complete variable domain, with remaining parts taken from reference TRBV5-1 and TRBJ2-1, reads KAGVTQTPRYLIKTRGQQVTLSCSPISGHRSVSWYQQTPGQGLQFLFEYFSETQRNKGNFPGRFSGRQFSNSRSEMNVSTLELGDSALYLCASSLAYSSYNEQFFGPGTRLTVL.

V is TRBV28 and J is TRBJ2-7; 7 bases match TRBD1. The CDR3 covers 14 residues. The germline V gene encodes CDR1 MDHEN and CDR2 SYDVKM. With V trimmed by 4 bases and J by 3 bases, 6 bases remained unmatched. Here the CDR3 reads CASSSTGQHYEQYF. The CDR3 bases are TGTGCCAGCAGTTCGACGGGACAGCACTACGAGCAGTACTTC.

CDR3 sequence reads: CSAVRGYGYTF. Here the CDR3 DNA reads TGCAGTGCGGTTCGGGGCTATGGCTACACCTTC. The chain joins TRBV20-1 to TRBJ1-2; no firm D call. V shed 6 bases and J shed 4 bases, with 9 bases lying between them. The CDR3 sequence is 11 residues long. Germline-derived CDR1 and CDR2 are DFQATT and SNEGSKA (reference sequence).

This clone was counted a few times. The gene calls are TRBV6-1 and TRBJ1-4; D is unresolved. The germline V and J ends were trimmed by 2 bases and 8 bases, with 12 bases remaining between them. This CDR3 spans 14 amino acids. Looked up from germline, CDR1 is MNHNS and CDR2 is SASEGT. CDR3 DNA sequence: TGTGCCAGCAGTGAATTGTTTGGAGGAGAAAAACTGTTTTTT. This sequence encodes CASSELFGGEKLFF.

This chain joins TRBV4-1 and TRBJ2-7, with D possibly TRBD2 on 6 matching bases. In germline, CDR1 is MGHRA, CDR2 YSYEKL. This CDR3 is 15 amino acids long. The germline V and J ends were trimmed by 1 base and 3 bases, with 13 bases remaining between them. The CDR3 region has the DNA TGCGCCAGCAGCCAAGTGGGTAGCGGAAACTACGAGCAGTACTTC. It yields the protein CASSQVGSGNYEQYF.

CDR3 DNA sequence: TGTGCCAGCAGCCCAGCGGGAGGGTCCTACAATGAGCAGTTCTTC. Protein sequence: CASSPAGGSYNEQFF. The chain employs TRBV7-3 and TRBJ2-1, with 10 positions matching TRBD2. J was trimmed by 1 base and V by 5 bases; bases with no gene match: 2. The CDR3 contains 15 residues. Germline CDR1 and CDR2: SGHTA and FQGTGA.

This clone was recorded only once. This chain joins TRBV28 and TRBJ1-1; 7 bases agree with TRBD1. Trimming took 6 bases from V and 6 from J; bases not matched to a gene: 10. This CDR3 has 14 amino acids. Germline V lookup: CDR1 MDHEN, CDR2 SYDVKM. The CDR3 sequence: CASRKAGGGSEAFF. The CDR3 nucleotides are TGTGCCAGCAGAAAAGCAGGGGGAGGATCTGAAGCTTTCTTT.

This clone was seen a few times. The V and J genes are TRBV20-1 and TRBJ2-3, with D possibly matching TRBD2 (6 bases). V dropped 6 bases and J dropped 4 bases, with 8 bases sitting between them. The CDR3 covers 11 residues. The germline CDR1 and CDR2 sequences are DFQATT and SNEGSKA (reference sequence). In DNA, the CDR3 is TGCAGTGCACTAGCTTCAGATACGCAGTATTTT. Translation: CSALASDTQYF.

The chain has TRBV6-5 and TRBJ2-7, with 7 bases identical to TRBD1. V was clipped by 0 bases and J by 5 bases; unmatched bases: 10. Germline V CDR1 and CDR2: MNHEY, SVGAGI. This CDR3 is built from 16 residues. The CDR3 DNA sequence: TGTGCCAGCAGTTACTCCCATTCGGCAGGGGGTGACGAGCAGTACTTC. As protein: CASSYSHSAGGDEQYF.

The chain carries TRBV6-6 and TRBJ1-6; a possible D gene is TRBD1 (5 bases). Trimming left V 8 bases short and J 4 bases short, with 15 bases between. The germline CDR1 and CDR2 sequences are MNHNY and SVGAGI (reference sequence). CDR3 length equals 15 residues. CDR3 in amino acids: CASCQGGLYNSPLHF. The DNA of the CDR3 is TGTGCCAGCTGCCAGGGCGGATTATATAATTCACCCCTCCACTTT.

This clone was recorded a few times. This rearrangement joins TRBV9 to TRBJ2-1, with D maybe TRBD2 (8 bases). The CDR3 extends over 14 amino acids. Germline CDR1 is SGDLS and CDR2 is YYNGEE. Trimming cost V 0 bases and J 8 bases, with 12 bases left between them. The CDR3 reads CASSVAGGGDEQFF. The CDR3 DNA reads TGTGCCAGCAGCGTAGCGGGAGGGGGCGATGAGCAGTTCTTC.

The genes are TRBV19 and TRBJ2-1; maybe TRBD2 (5 bases). V was clipped by 3 bases and J by 7 bases, with 19 bases between them. CDR1 is LNHDA and CDR2 is SQIVND in the germline V gene (reference sequence). This CDR3 spans 16 amino acids. For the CDR3, the DNA is TGTGCCAGTAGTATCCTCGGGTGGGCGCCGGGGAATGAGCAGTTCTTC. Its protein product is CASSILGWAPGNEQFF.

The chain joins TRBV6-1 to TRBJ2-7, with no clear D. This CDR3 has 13 amino acids. The V gene lost 3 bases and the J gene lost 2 bases, with 8 bases spanning the gap. The germline V gene has CDR1 MNHNS and CDR2 SASEGT. DNA for the CDR3: TGTGCCAGCAGTGATTCGCCTACCTACGAGCAGTACTTC. This sequence encodes CASSDSPTYEQYF.

The chain links TRBV19 to TRBJ1-5; 7 bases line up with TRBD1. The CDR3 is 13 residues long. CDR1 is LNHDA, CDR2 SQIVND, per germline (reference sequence). The junction had 5 bases not matched to a gene; V was cut back by 5 bases and J by 7 bases. CDR3 protein: CASSDRVGQPQHF. The CDR3 DNA reads TGTGCCAGTAGTGACAGGGTCGGACAGCCCCAGCATTTT.